This TCR beta chain was recovered during a study of T cell responses to AZD1222 COVID-19 vaccine. Study-level background: Some second doses came at about 4 weeks and others at about 12 weeks; these were pooled.

J lost 6 bases, V lost 5 bases, and 9 bases had no gene match. The length of the CDR3 is 15 residues. Germline CDR1 SGHVS, CDR2 FNYEAQ. A remark on this clone: The antigen is unknown.

Produced via immunoSEQ multiplex PCR; TCRdb's table is partial and in-frame only. The repertoire holds tens of thousands of clones, with around four fifths as singletons. Study-wide results and limits: After two AZD1222 doses, spike-specific TCR breadth and depth rose versus day 0. CD4 TCRs covered the whole spike, strongest at regions 160-218 and 743-854. Baseline seropositivity characterized only six AZD1222 recipients.

The rearrangement uses TRBV7-6 and TRBJ1-5, with 8 bases lining up with TRBD1. The TCR originated in an adult in good health. The sample here was peripheral blood, taken on day 0 of AZD1222 vaccination. The CDR3 DNA sequence: TGTGCCAGCAGCCTCCGGTCAGGGGGCACTCAGCCCCAGCATTTT. Residues: CASSLRSGGTQPQHF.